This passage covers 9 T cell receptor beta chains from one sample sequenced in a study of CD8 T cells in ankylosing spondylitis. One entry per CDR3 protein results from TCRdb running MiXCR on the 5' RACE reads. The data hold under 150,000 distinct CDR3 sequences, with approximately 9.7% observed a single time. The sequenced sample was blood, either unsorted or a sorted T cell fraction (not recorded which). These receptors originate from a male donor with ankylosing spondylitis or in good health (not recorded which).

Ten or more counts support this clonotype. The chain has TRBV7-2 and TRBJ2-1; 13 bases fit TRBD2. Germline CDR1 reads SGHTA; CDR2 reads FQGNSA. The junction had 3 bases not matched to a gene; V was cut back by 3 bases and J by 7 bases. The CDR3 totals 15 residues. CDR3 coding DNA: TGTGCCAGCAGCTTGGGACTAGCGGGAAATAATGAGCAGTTCTTC. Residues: CASSLGLAGNNEQFF.

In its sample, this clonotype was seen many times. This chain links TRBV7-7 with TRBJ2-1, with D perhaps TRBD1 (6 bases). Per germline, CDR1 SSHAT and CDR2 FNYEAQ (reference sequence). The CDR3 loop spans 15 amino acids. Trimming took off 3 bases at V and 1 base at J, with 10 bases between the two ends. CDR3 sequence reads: CASSFSRGSYNEQFF. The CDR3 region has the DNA TGTGCCAGCAGCTTTTCGAGGGGGTCCTACAATGAGCAGTTCTTC.

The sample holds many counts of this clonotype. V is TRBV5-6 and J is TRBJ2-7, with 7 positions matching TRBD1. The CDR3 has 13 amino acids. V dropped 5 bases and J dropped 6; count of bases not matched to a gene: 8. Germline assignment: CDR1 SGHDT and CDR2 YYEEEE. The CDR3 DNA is TGTGCCAGCAGGGGGACGTGGGACAGCGAGCAGTACTTC. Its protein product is CASRGTWDSEQYF.

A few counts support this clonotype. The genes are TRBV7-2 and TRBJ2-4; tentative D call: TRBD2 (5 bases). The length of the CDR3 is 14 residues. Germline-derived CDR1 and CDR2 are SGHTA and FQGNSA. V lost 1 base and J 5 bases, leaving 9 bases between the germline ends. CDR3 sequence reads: CASSLGGPQNIQYF. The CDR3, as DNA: TGTGCCAGCAGCTTAGGCGGGCCCCAAAACATTCAGTACTTC.

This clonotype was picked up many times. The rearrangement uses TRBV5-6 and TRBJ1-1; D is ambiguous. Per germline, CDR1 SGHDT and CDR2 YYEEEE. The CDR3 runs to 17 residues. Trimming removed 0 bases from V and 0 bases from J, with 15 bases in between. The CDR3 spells CASSLVVPSAMNTEAFF. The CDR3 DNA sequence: TGTGCCAGCAGCTTGGTGGTACCCTCGGCGATGAACACTGAAGCTTTCTTT.

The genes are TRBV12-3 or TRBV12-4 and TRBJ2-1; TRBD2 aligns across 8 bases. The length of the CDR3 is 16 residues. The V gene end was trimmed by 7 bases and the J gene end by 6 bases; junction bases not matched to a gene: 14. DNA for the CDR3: TGTGCCAGCACCGAGCGAGGACTAGCATCAACCAATGAGCAGTTCTTC. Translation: CASTERGLASTNEQFF.

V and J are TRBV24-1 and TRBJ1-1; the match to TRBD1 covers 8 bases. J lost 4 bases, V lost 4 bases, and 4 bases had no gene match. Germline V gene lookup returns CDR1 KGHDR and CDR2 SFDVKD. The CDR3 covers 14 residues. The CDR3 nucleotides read TGTGCCACCAGTGACCAGGGGGCCGGCACTGAAGCTTTCTTT. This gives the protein CATSDQGAGTEAFF.

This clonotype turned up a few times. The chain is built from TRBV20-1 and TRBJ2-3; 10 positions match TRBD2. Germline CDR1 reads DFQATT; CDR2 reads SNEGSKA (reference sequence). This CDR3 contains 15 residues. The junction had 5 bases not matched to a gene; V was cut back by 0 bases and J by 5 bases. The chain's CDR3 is CSARESGRGLDTQYF. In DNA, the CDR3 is TGCAGTGCTAGAGAGAGCGGGAGGGGGCTAGATACGCAGTATTTT.

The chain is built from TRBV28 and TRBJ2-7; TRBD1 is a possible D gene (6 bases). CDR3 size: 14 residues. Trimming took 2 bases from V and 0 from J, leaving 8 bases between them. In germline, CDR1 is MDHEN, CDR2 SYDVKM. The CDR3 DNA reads TGTGCCAGCAGTTTACAGGGGCCCTCCTACGAGCAGTACTTC. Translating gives CASSLQGPSYEQYF.